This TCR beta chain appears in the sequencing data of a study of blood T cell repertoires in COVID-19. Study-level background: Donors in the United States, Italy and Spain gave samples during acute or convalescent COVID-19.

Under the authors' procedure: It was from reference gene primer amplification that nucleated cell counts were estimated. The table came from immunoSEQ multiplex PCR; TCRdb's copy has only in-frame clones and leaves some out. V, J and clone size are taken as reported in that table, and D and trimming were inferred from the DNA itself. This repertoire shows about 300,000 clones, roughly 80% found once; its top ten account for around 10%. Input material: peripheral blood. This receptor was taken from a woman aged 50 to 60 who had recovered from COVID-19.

The CDR3 loop is CASSQTGDTLDEQYF. The CDR3 DNA is TGTGCCAGCAGCCAGACAGGGGATACCCTCGACGAGCAGTACTTC. The rearrangement uses TRBV3-1 (or the pseudogene TRBV3-2) and TRBJ2-7; 8 bases match TRBD1. The CDR3 spans 15 residues. V gave up 3 bases and J gave up 5 bases; unmatched junction bases: 9. Germline assignment: CDR1 LGHDT and CDR2 YNNKEL (reference sequence).